Below, 19 T cell receptor beta chains from the same sample are listed, as sequenced in a study of cytomegalovirus exposure and HLA in healthy donors. The PCR used 60 Vbeta and 13 Jbeta primers. Using immunoSEQ multiplex PCR, the repertoire was profiled, and TCRdb retains in-frame clones only, with some absent. The repertoire includes a few hundred thousand clones, around 81% of them detected once, and about 8% sits in the top ten. The sequencing input was PBMCs. These receptors were obtained from a woman aged 60-75 years in good health and CMV-seropositive.

The genes are TRBV7-9 and TRBJ2-1; the D is unclear. CDR1 and CDR2 (germline): SEHNR, FQNEAQ (reference sequence). The CDR3 is made up of 15 amino acids. The V and J ends lost 3 bases and 0 bases respectively, with 9 bases between them. CDR3 sequence reads: CASSLAQISYNEQFF. The CDR3 DNA is TGTGCCAGCAGCTTGGCCCAGATCTCCTACAATGAGCAGTTCTTC.

The J gene is TRBJ1-1, the V gene TRBV5-1; tentative D call: TRBD1 (5 bases). The V end was cut by 0 bases, the J end by 3 bases, with 9 bases between. This CDR3 is 14 amino acids long. CDR1 and CDR2 (germline): SGHRS, YFSETQ. CDR3 bases: TGCGCCAGCAGCTTGGCCCCGGGGGACACTGAAGCTTTCTTT. Translated: CASSLAPGDTEAFF.

The chain recombines TRBV5-1 with TRBJ2-5; D perhaps matches TRBD2 (6 bases). Germline assignment: CDR1 SGHRS and CDR2 YFSETQ. V was clipped by 2 bases and J by 5 bases, with 10 bases between them. The CDR3 runs 13 residues. This CDR3 reads CASSFGGVETQYF. The CDR3 DNA sequence: TGCGCCAGCAGCTTCGGAGGGGTGGAGACCCAGTACTTC.

This clone occurred a few times. The chain's CDR3 is CASSQVSSSGSSYEQYF. The CDR3 coding sequence is TGCGCCAGCAGCCAAGTCTCCTCTAGCGGGTCCTCCTACGAGCAGTACTTC. This chain links TRBV4-1 with TRBJ2-7; 8 bases align to TRBD2. Trimming at V came to 1 base and at J to 0 bases, leaving 8 bases not matched to a gene. The germline V gene has CDR1 MGHRA and CDR2 YSYEKL. This CDR3 contains 17 residues.

The rearrangement uses TRBV19 and TRBJ1-5; D remains ambiguous. Trimming took off 1 base at V and 3 bases at J, with 10 bases between the two ends. The CDR3 totals 15 residues. In germline, CDR1 is LNHDA, CDR2 SQIVND (reference sequence). The CDR3 reads CASSIGVYFNQPQHF. The DNA of the CDR3 is TGTGCCAGTAGTATAGGAGTATACTTCAATCAGCCCCAGCATTTT.

The chain couples TRBV6-1 to TRBJ2-2, with 13 positions matching TRBD2. V was clipped by 6 bases and J by 7 bases; unmatched bases: 2. The CDR3 sequence is 14 residues long. In germline, CDR1 is MNHNS, CDR2 SASEGT. The CDR3 sequence is CASRGLAGFGELFF. CDR3 nucleotide sequence: TGTGCCAGCAGGGGACTAGCGGGGTTCGGGGAGCTGTTTTTT.

V usage is TRBV5-1 and J usage is TRBJ1-2, with unresolved D. V was shortened by 0 bases and J by 7 bases, with 10 bases between the two germline ends. This CDR3 contains 13 residues. From germline, CDR1 is SGHRS and CDR2 YFSETQ. The CDR3 DNA reads as TGCGCCAGCAGCTTGGAGGCAAACAGTGGCTACACCTTC. Amino acids: CASSLEANSGYTF.

V is TRBV5-6 and J is TRBJ2-7, with 11 bases aligning to TRBD1. Per the germline V gene, CDR1 is SGHDT and CDR2 is YYEEEE. The V gene end was trimmed by 4 bases and the J gene end by 6 bases; junction bases not matched to a gene: 6. CDR3 length: 14 residues. The DNA for the CDR3 is TGTGCCAGCAGCAAATGGACAGGGGGCGGCGAGCAGTACTTC. It codes for CASSKWTGGGEQYF.

The chain combines TRBV28 with TRBJ1-2; the match to TRBD1 covers 9 bases. The J segment lost 3 bases and the V segment lost 3 bases, leaving 8 bases of the junction unmatched. Germline V CDR1 and CDR2: MDHEN, SYDVKM. The length of the CDR3 is 16 residues. CDR3: CASSLGGQGLYYGYTF. The CDR3 DNA reads as TGTGCCAGCAGTTTGGGGGGACAGGGATTATACTATGGCTACACCTTC.

The chain employs TRBV7-9 and TRBJ1-4, with D uncertain. V dropped 2 bases and J dropped 2 bases, with 15 bases sitting between them. The germline CDR1 and CDR2 sequences are SEHNR and FQNEAQ (reference sequence). The CDR3 is made up of 17 amino acids. CDR3 amino acids: CASSLTPIHSTNEKLFF. CDR3 DNA: TGTGCCAGCAGCTTAACTCCTATTCACAGTACTAATGAAAAACTGTTTTTT.

V and J are TRBV9 and TRBJ1-5; 9 bases match TRBD1. Per germline, CDR1 SGDLS and CDR2 YYNGEE. This CDR3 has 16 residues. The trim removed 4 bases at V and 9 bases at J, leaving 14 bases unmatched. The CDR3 loop reads CASSPGGGQGGAPQHF. In nucleotides, the CDR3 is TGTGCCAGCAGCCCCGGGGGGGGACAGGGAGGGGCGCCCCAGCATTTT. The full variable domain, in which reference TRBV9 and TRBJ1-5 provide the parts outside the CDR3, is DSGVTQTPKHLITATGQRVTLRCSPRSGDLSVYWYQQSLDQGLQFLIQYYNGEERAKGNILERFSAQQFPDLHSELNLSSLELGDSALYFCASSPGGGQGGAPQHFGDGTRLSIL.

The chain uses TRBV6-5 and TRBJ2-5, with TRBD2 matching over 9 bases. Germline CDR1 and CDR2: MNHEY and SVGAGI. This CDR3 is 14 amino acids long. The V and J ends lost 7 bases and 5 bases, in that order; junction bases with no gene match: 8. CDR3 nucleotide sequence: TGTGCCAGCACTCCTAGCGGGACGGGGGAGACCCAGTACTTC. This codes for CASTPSGTGETQYF.

CDR3 DNA: TGTGCCAGTAGTTTCGCACAGGGCCAAGCTTTCTTT. This gives the protein CASSFAQGQAFF. The chain couples TRBV19 to TRBJ1-1, with D possibly being TRBD1 (6 bases). Per germline, CDR1 LNHDA and CDR2 SQIVND (reference sequence). V lost 5 bases to trimming and J lost 9 bases, with 13 bases between them. The CDR3 runs to 12 residues.

The V and J genes are TRBV6-1 and TRBJ2-1, with 7 bases lining up with TRBD1. Germline loops: CDR1 MNHNS, CDR2 SASEGT. With V trimmed by 3 bases and J by 8 bases, 7 bases remained unmatched. The CDR3 runs 14 residues. For the CDR3, the DNA is TGTGCCAGCAGTGACCGGGACAGTCGTGATGAGCAGTTCTTC. Its translation: CASSDRDSRDEQFF.

The chain uses TRBV5-4 and TRBJ2-7; D is uncertain. Germline loops: CDR1 SGHNT, CDR2 YYREEE (reference sequence). The ends were cut back, 2 bases at V and 2 bases at J, with 8 bases in the middle. This CDR3 has 13 residues. The CDR3 loop reads CASSFGGTYEQYF. For the CDR3, the DNA is TGTGCCAGCAGCTTTGGCGGCACCTACGAGCAGTACTTC. Combining the CDR3 with reference TRBV5-4 and TRBJ2-7 gives the whole variable domain ETGVTQSPTHLIKTRGQQVTLRCSSQSGHNTVSWYQQALGQGPQFIFQYYREEENGRGNFPPRFSGLQFPNYSSELNVNALELDDSALYLCASSFGGTYEQYFGPGTRLTVT.

V usage is TRBV7-3 and J usage is TRBJ2-3, with D hard to call. Per germline, CDR1 SGHTA and CDR2 FQGTGA. This CDR3 has 14 residues. V was cut by 0 bases and J by 3 bases, with 7 bases left in between. The CDR3 is CASSLTFGTDTQYF. Written as DNA, the CDR3 is TGTGCCAGCAGCTTAACGTTCGGGACAGATACGCAGTATTTT.

The chain uses TRBV5-1 and TRBJ1-1; 7 bases match TRBD1. Germline trimming cut 0 bases from V and 5 bases from J; bases unmatched to any gene: 13. From germline, CDR1 is SGHRS and CDR2 YFSETQ. This CDR3 is 17 amino acids long. The CDR3 loop is CASSLAGMTGRETEAFF. CDR3 sequence (DNA): TGCGCCAGCAGCTTGGCGGGGATGACAGGGCGGGAAACTGAAGCTTTCTTT.

Turning to this clone: The sample contains more than one DNA sequence encoding this CDR3. This sequence joins TRBV4-2 and TRBJ2-2, with D unclear. Germline CDR1 and CDR2: LGHNA and YNFKEQ. CDR3 size: 16 residues. V dropped 5 bases and J dropped 0 bases, with 13 bases sitting between them. CDR3 bases: TGTGCCAGCAGCTACCACGCCCAGACGAACACCGGGGAGCTGTTTTTT. Residues: CASSYHAQTNTGELFF.

J is TRBJ1-2 and V is TRBV5-1, with 7 nucleotides matching TRBD1. CDR1 and CDR2 from the germline V gene are SGHRS and YFSETQ. The V segment lost 4 bases and the J segment 2 bases; nucleotides outside the gene matches: 2. The CDR3 covers 13 residues. CDR3 nucleotide sequence: TGCGCCAGCAGCCCGACAGGGAACTATGGCTACACCTTC. Protein sequence: CASSPTGNYGYTF.